These 10 T cell receptor beta chains share one sample of origin, sequenced in a study of T cells expressing NK-cell markers (dated by TCRdb to about 2020). Libraries were built with 5' RACE. TCRdb shows the sequencer as Illumina HiSeq 2000. TCRdb reprocessed the reads and provides one entry for every CDR3 protein sequence; no DNA is given. This sample's table has entries for 500,000 to 700,000 distinct CDR3 sequences. In total, the top ten clones hold 3% to 4.5% of the sample. Material: blood T cells: a sorted CD56 or NKG2C T cell subset, CD4+ or CD8+ T cells, or bulk PBMC T cells (not recorded which). These receptors were taken from a man aged 18 to 29 in good health. Donor details come from another sample of the same person, matched by shared clones.

V gene TRBV5-1 combines with J gene TRBJ2-1. From germline, CDR1 is SGHRS and CDR2 YFSETQ. The CDR3 consists of 11 residues. The CDR3: CGPCSYNEQFF.

The rearrangement uses TRBV21-1 and TRBJ2-1; TCRdb's assignment of TRBD1 cannot be checked, as there is no DNA. TRBV21-1 is a pseudogene. This CDR3 is 14 amino acids long. The CDR3 loop is CASSTDREYNEQFF.

V gene TRBV24-1 combines with J gene TRBJ2-5; TCRdb reports TRBD1, a call that lacks DNA to check it against. Germline V CDR1 and CDR2: KGHDR, SFDVKD. The CDR3 length is 13 residues. CDR3 region: CATRKTGRETQYF.

The chain has TRBV18 and TRBJ2-3; TCRdb designates TRBD2, a call that cannot be tested without DNA. Germline V CDR1 and CDR2: KGHSH, LQKENI. CDR3 length equals 16 residues. The CDR3 protein is CASTRASGSATDTQYF.

The V gene is TRBV20-1, the J gene TRBJ2-5; absent DNA, TCRdb's TRBD1 call cannot be checked. Germline values: CDR1 DFQATT, CDR2 SNEGSKA (reference sequence). The CDR3 runs to 12 residues. The CDR3 region is CSASGGQETQYF.

The V gene is TRBV5-6, the J gene TRBJ1-1. CDR3 length equals 15 residues. Germline V gene sequence: CDR1 SGHDT, CDR2 YYEEEE. This CDR3 is CASSLIVGPDTEAFF.

This chain connects TRBV5-4 to TRBJ1-1; TCRdb's D call of TRBD1 is untestable without DNA. Germline loops: CDR1 SGHNT, CDR2 YYREEE (reference sequence). This CDR3 contains 15 residues. The chain's CDR3 is CASSPQTGEPGQAFF.

The chain links TRBV12-3 or TRBV12-4 to TRBJ2-3; TCRdb names TRBD2, which stays unverified in the absence of DNA. This CDR3 has 15 residues. CDR3 protein: CASSPLGEGQHTQYF.

The gene calls are TRBV7-2 and TRBJ2-5; TCRdb picks TRBD1, but there is no DNA to check that call. CDR3 length: 16 residues. The germline V gene encodes CDR1 SGHTA and CDR2 FQGNSA. The chain's CDR3 is CASSRSAAVRAETQYF.

The chain employs TRBV18 and TRBJ2-3; TCRdb lists TRBD1, though no DNA is available to test this call. This CDR3 has 12 residues. CDR1 is KGHSH and CDR2 is LQKENI in the germline V gene. The CDR3: CATRGQPDTQYF.